Shown below are 25 T cell receptor beta chains from a single sample sequenced in a study of OX40 agonist ivuxolimab in advanced cancers. The method was immunoSEQ multiplex PCR; TCRdb's version includes in-frame clones alone and lacks a portion of them. The table has about 59,000 clones, roughly 84% seen once. This sample comprised CD4+ or CD8+ T cells sorted from blood, obtained in a trial of the OX40 agonist ivuxolimab. Receptor source: an adult with an advanced solid tumor such as melanoma, head and neck, liver or kidney cancer.

The chain uses TRBV5-6 and TRBJ2-5; 8 bases line up with TRBD2. The J call may be wrong; the DNA end is better matched by TRBJ2-7. CDR3 length equals 15 residues. Germline V gene lookup returns CDR1 SGHDT and CDR2 YYEEEE. Here the CDR3 reads CASSWAFSGTYEQYF. The CDR3 DNA reads as TGTGCCAGCAGCTGGGCCTTTAGCGGGACCTACGAGCAGTACTTC.

The chain is built from TRBV30 and TRBJ1-4, with D perhaps matching TRBD1 (5 bases). The CDR3 consists of 13 residues. V was cut by 3 bases and J by 11 bases, with 16 bases left in between. Germline V gene sequence: CDR1 GTSNPN, CDR2 SVGIG (reference sequence). The CDR3 bases are TGTGCCTGGAGCCGGGACCGAGGAGGGAAACTGTTTTTT. It is translated as CAWSRDRGGKLFF.

The genes are TRBV5-1 and TRBJ2-7; TRBD2 matches 8 bases. The CDR3 length is 17 residues. Per the germline V gene, CDR1 is SGHRS and CDR2 is YFSETQ. V gave up 0 bases and J gave up 2 bases; unmatched junction bases: 10. CDR3 bases: TGCGCCAGCAGCTTGGGTCTAGCGGGTTTCGCGGCCTACGAGCAGTACTTC. Translation gives CASSLGLAGFAAYEQYF.

By frequency in the sample, this clone is medium-sized. This chain joins TRBV20-1 and TRBJ1-1; D not resolved. Germline assignment: CDR1 DFQATT and CDR2 SNEGSKA (reference sequence). The CDR3 consists of 11 residues. The CDR3 spells CSALGSTEAFF. For the CDR3, the DNA is TGCAGCGCCCTCGGAAGCACTGAAGCTTTCTTT.

In this sample, this clone turned up once. V gene TRBV5-1 combines with J gene TRBJ2-7; TRBD1 agrees at 12 bases. Unmatched junction bases numbered 11, after V lost 4 bases and J lost 0 bases. The CDR3 length is 18 residues. CDR1 and CDR2 from the germline V gene are SGHRS and YFSETQ. The CDR3 sequence is CASSQRRDRGPISYEQYF. CDR3 nucleotide sequence: TGCGCCAGCAGCCAACGGCGGGACAGGGGGCCTATCTCCTACGAGCAGTACTTC.

The chain combines TRBV13 with TRBJ2-1, with D unclear. The CDR3 covers 11 residues. Germline V gene lookup returns CDR1 PRHDT and CDR2 FYEKMQ (reference sequence). Between the trimmed V and J ends, which lost 3 bases and 7 bases, there was a span of 4 bases. CDR3 sequence (DNA): TGTGCCAGCAGCTTTGGGAATGAGCAGTTCTTC. Translation: CASSFGNEQFF.

V gene TRBV2 combines with J gene TRBJ2-5, with unresolved D. CDR1 is SNHLY and CDR2 is FYNNEI in the germline V gene. V dropped 6 bases and J dropped 5 bases, with 10 bases sitting between them. The CDR3 consists of 12 residues. In nucleotides, the CDR3 is TGTGCCAGCAGATCATCGACGGAGACCCAGTACTTC. It is translated as CASRSSTETQYF.

CDR3 DNA sequence: TGTGCCAGCAACGAGGAGTTCAGCGAGGTTTCACCCCTCCACTTT. Residues: CASNEEFSEVSPLHF. This chain uses TRBV2 with TRBJ1-6; D call uncertain. The CDR3 totals 15 residues. V gave up 7 bases and J gave up 9 bases, with 19 bases separating them. Looked up from germline, CDR1 is SNHLY and CDR2 is FYNNEI.

This clone was observed a few times. The chain employs TRBV4-1 and TRBJ2-3; TRBD1 is a possible D gene (5 bases). Trimming stripped 8 bases from V and 4 bases from J, with 10 bases between. Germline-derived CDR1 and CDR2 are MGHRA and YSYEKL. This CDR3 contains 12 residues. The DNA of the CDR3 is TGCGCCAGCCTCGTCAGGGCAGATACGCAGTATTTT. Translation gives CASLVRADTQYF.

This sequence joins TRBV7-9 and TRBJ2-5, with 8 bases matching TRBD1. Germline trimming cut 5 bases from V and 2 bases from J; bases unmatched to any gene: 7. Per germline, CDR1 SEHNR and CDR2 FQNEAQ (reference sequence). The CDR3 covers 15 residues. CDR3 sequence: CASSHTDRAQETQYF. In DNA form, the CDR3 reads TGTGCCAGCAGCCATACGGACAGGGCGCAAGAGACCCAGTACTTC.

The J gene is TRBJ1-6, the V gene TRBV6-1; no reliable D call. This CDR3 has 14 residues. V lost 3 bases and J lost 7, with 10 bases in between. Per the germline V gene, CDR1 is MNHNS and CDR2 is SASEGT. The CDR3 here is CASSDRKSNSPLHF. The CDR3 DNA reads TGTGCCAGCAGTGACAGAAAGTCCAATTCACCCCTCCACTTT.

The CDR3 DNA sequence: TGTGCCAGCAGTTTTTGGCAGGGCAGCTCCTACAATGAGCAGTTCTTC. Protein sequence: CASSFWQGSSYNEQFF. The chain recombines TRBV27 with TRBJ2-1; weak D call: TRBD1 (5 bases). The CDR3 runs to 16 residues. Germline V gene sequence: CDR1 MNHEY, CDR2 SMNVEV (reference sequence). V was shortened by 3 bases and J by 0 bases, with 12 bases between the two germline ends.

The chain combines TRBV10-3 with TRBJ1-2, with D possibly being TRBD1 (5 bases). V lost 8 bases, J lost 0 bases, and 13 bases lay in between. Germline V gene lookup returns CDR1 ENHRY and CDR2 SYGVKD. The CDR3 consists of 14 residues. CDR3 sequence reads: CAIHRDPTNYGYTF. CDR3 coding DNA: TGTGCCATCCACCGGGACCCCACTAACTATGGCTACACCTTC.

The rearrangement uses TRBV29-1 and TRBJ2-7, with a tentative D call TRBD1 (7 bases). The V end lost 3 bases, the J end lost 3 bases, and 18 bases lay between the germline ends. CDR3 length: 15 residues. Per germline, CDR1 SQVTM and CDR2 ANQGSEA. CDR3 in amino acids: CSVEGAAGGIYEQYF. The CDR3 coding sequence is TGCAGCGTTGAGGGTGCCGCAGGGGGGATCTACGAGCAGTACTTC.

The chain combines TRBV18 with TRBJ2-1; D not certain. The CDR3 contains 13 residues. V lost 3 bases to trimming and J lost 8 bases, with 11 bases between them. Germline V gene data show CDR1 as KGHSH and CDR2 as LQKENI. CDR3 loop: CASSPPSADEQFF. DNA of the CDR3: TGTGCCAGCTCACCTCCGAGCGCCGATGAGCAGTTCTTC.

The chain couples TRBV15 to TRBJ2-3; TRBD2 is a possible D gene (5 bases). V was trimmed by 8 bases and J by 3 bases, leaving 6 bases between them. Per germline, CDR1 LNHNV and CDR2 YYDKDF (reference sequence). CDR3 size: 11 residues. Here the CDR3 DNA reads TGTGCCACCCAGCGGACAGATACGCAGTATTTT. This translates into CATQRTDTQYF.

V gene TRBV2 combines with J gene TRBJ2-5, with a possible D match to TRBD1 (5 bases). The CDR3 length is 13 residues. The germline gives CDR1 SNHLY, CDR2 FYNNEI. V lost 7 bases and J 0 bases, leaving 9 bases between the germline ends. CDR3 loop: CASTGHNQETQYF. CDR3 DNA sequence: TGTGCCAGCACCGGACACAACCAAGAGACCCAGTACTTC. Full variable domain (remainder filled in from reference TRBV2 and TRBJ2-5): EPEVTQTPSHQVTQMGQEVILRCVPISNHLYFYWYRQILGQKVEFLVSFYNNEISEKSEIFDDQFSVERPDGSNFTLKIRSTKLEDSAMYFCASTGHNQETQYFGPGTRLLVL.

This clone was detected a few times. The chain couples TRBV29-1 to TRBJ1-1; D remains unclear. The CDR3 runs 13 residues. With 7 bases removed from V and 3 bases from J, the gap between germline ends came to 15 bases. Germline CDR1 and CDR2: SQVTM and ANQGSEA. The CDR3 sequence is CSARTLADTEAFF. The CDR3, as DNA: TGCAGCGCCCGGACCCTCGCCGACACTGAAGCTTTCTTT.

This chain uses TRBV10-2 with TRBJ2-3; D gene ambiguous. With 5 bases removed from V and 5 bases from J, the gap between germline ends came to 5 bases. The CDR3 consists of 11 residues. Germline loops: CDR1 WSHSY, CDR2 SAAADI. The DNA of the CDR3 is TGCGCCAGCAGTCCGGGAGATACGCAGTATTTT. Translated, it gives CASSPGDTQYF.

The rearrangement links TRBV27 to TRBJ2-1; D possibly corresponds to TRBD1 (6 bases). V was trimmed by 2 bases and J by 6 bases, leaving 14 bases between them. The length of the CDR3 is 15 residues. Germline-derived CDR1 and CDR2 are MNHEY and SMNVEV (reference sequence). The CDR3 DNA reads as TGTGCCAGCAGTTTAACCACAGGGTTGGGCAATGAGCAGTTCTTC. Its protein product is CASSLTTGLGNEQFF.

The chain links TRBV5-1 to TRBJ2-1; D gene unclear. The CDR3 extends over 14 amino acids. Trimming pared 5 bases from V and 4 bases from J, leaving 13 bases between. In germline, CDR1 is SGHRS, CDR2 YFSETQ. CDR3 DNA: TGCGCCAGCAGTCGTGGCGGAGCGTACAATGAGCAGTTCTTC. This translates into CASSRGGAYNEQFF.

The CDR3, as DNA: TGTGCCAGCAGCGGAGCGGGGGCGGAGACCCAGTACTTC. Protein product: CASSGAGAETQYF. The gene calls are TRBV9 and TRBJ2-5, with 8 nucleotides matching TRBD2. The CDR3 consists of 13 residues. The germline CDR1 and CDR2 sequences are SGDLS and YYNGEE. J was trimmed by 5 bases and V by 3 bases; bases with no gene match: 3.

The rearrangement joins TRBV28 to TRBJ2-3; the match to TRBD2 covers 8 bases. V lost 7 bases to trimming and J lost 8 bases; unmatched junction nucleotides: 17. CDR1 is MDHEN, CDR2 SYDVKM, per germline. There are 16 residues in the CDR3. CDR3 DNA: TGTGCCAGCACGAACCCCGGGACTAGAAGTCCGGGTACGCAGTATTTT. As protein: CASTNPGTRSPGTQYF.

V and J are TRBV15 and TRBJ2-7, with D perhaps assigned TRBD1 or TRBD2 (7 bases each). Looked up from germline, CDR1 is LNHNV and CDR2 is YYDKDF (reference sequence). V lost 3 bases to trimming and J lost 5 bases, with 14 bases between them. The CDR3 extends over 14 amino acids. The CDR3 here is CATSRQGGADEQYF. The CDR3 DNA is TGTGCCACCAGCAGGCAGGGGGGGGCGGACGAGCAGTACTTC.

The chain combines TRBV5-1 with TRBJ2-3; no firm D call. The ends were cut back, 5 bases at V and 2 bases at J, with 18 bases in the middle. Per germline, CDR1 SGHRS and CDR2 YFSETQ. The CDR3 has 16 residues. The CDR3 bases are TGCGCCAGCAGACAAATCGAGCGTGGGTACACAGATACGCAGTATTTT. Translation gives CASRQIERGYTDTQYF.